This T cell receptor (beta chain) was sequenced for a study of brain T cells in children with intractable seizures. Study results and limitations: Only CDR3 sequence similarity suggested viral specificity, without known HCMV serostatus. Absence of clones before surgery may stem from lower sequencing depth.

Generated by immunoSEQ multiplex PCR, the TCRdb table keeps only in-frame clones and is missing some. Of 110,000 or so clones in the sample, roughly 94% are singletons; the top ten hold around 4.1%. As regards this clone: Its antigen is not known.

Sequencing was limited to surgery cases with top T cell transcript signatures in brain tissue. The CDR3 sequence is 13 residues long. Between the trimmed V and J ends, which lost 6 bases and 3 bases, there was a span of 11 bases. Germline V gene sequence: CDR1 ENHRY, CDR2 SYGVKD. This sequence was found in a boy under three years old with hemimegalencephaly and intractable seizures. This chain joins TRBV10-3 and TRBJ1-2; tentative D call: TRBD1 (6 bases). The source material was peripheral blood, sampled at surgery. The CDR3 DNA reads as TGTGCCATCAGGGCCCAGGGGTACTATGGCTACACCTTC. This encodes CAIRAQGYYGYTF.